This TCR beta chain was captured in a study of T cells in Graves' hyperthyroidism and ophthalmopathy. Broader study findings: The authors' 13 V-J model separated ophthalmopathy from stable hyperthyroidism.

Germline V gene sequence: CDR1 KGHDR, CDR2 SFDVKD. V was clipped by 7 bases and J by 3 bases; unmatched bases: 11. The CDR3 sequence is 16 residues long. This clonotype was counted a few times. Its antigen is not identified. TCR beta CDR3 region amplification was performed from RNA transcripts. The TCR CDR3 was amplified in a first-round RT-PCR using the HTBI primer set. TCRdb fed the multiplex PCR reads into MiXCR, producing one record per CDR3 protein. The data hold roughly 290,000 distinct CDR3 sequences, with roughly an eighth observed a single time. The sample was blood. The sequence was collected from a woman in her forties with Graves' hyperthyroidism. The chain carries TRBV24-1 and TRBJ2-3; 8 positions agree with TRBD1. The CDR3 bases are TGTGCCACCAGCTGGACAGGGCCCGGAGGGACAGATACGCAGTATTTT. Translated, it gives CATSWTGPGGTDTQYF.